The clone carrying this TCR beta chain was seen a handful of times. Its antigen is still unknown. Constant-segment primers were used for 5'RACE, and the resulting TCR alpha and TCR beta cDNA libraries carried sample barcodes and UMIs. TCRdb re-analysed the 5' RACE reads in MiXCR, keeping a single row per CDR3 protein. The data hold some 120,000 distinct CDR3 sequences, with about 5.9% observed a single time. The sample belongs to a study of T-cell memory formation after mild COVID-19. Overall study: Largely, the TCR clusters proved donor specific.

Study-wide results and limits: CD4/CD8 balance held among clones contracting day 15 to 85, and later expanders leaned CD4+. Pre-infection memory showed some responding clones, and this suggested that cross-reactive memory joined.

With V trimmed by 8 bases and J by 3 bases, 4 bases remained unmatched. The CDR3 totals 13 residues. The sample comprised PBMCs or a T cell subset sorted from them (not recorded which). The sequence came from an adult woman who had mild COVID-19 (a few samples of this study predate the infection). Cell type and time point are not known. The chain employs TRBV12-3 or TRBV12-4 and TRBJ2-1; 7 bases match TRBD2. The CDR3 DNA is TGTGCCAGCGGAGCGGGGTACTACAATGAGCAGTTCTTC. It specifies CASGAGYYNEQFF.